This paragraph covers one TCR beta chain sequence. Its antigen is not known. This sample was included in a study of beta chain features in type 1 diabetes. Study-level points and caveats: Diminished insertions and augmented deletions at VDJ junctions characterized type 1 diabetes patients. The study found moderately but significantly shorter TCRB CDR3s in all four CD4+ subsets of Type 1 diabetes patients.

The CDR3 runs 15 residues. The ends were cut back, 4 bases at V and 0 bases at J, with 12 bases in the middle. Germline CDR1 SQVTM, CDR2 ANQGSEA. The investigators reverse transcribed all of the isolated RNA, so they sequenced expressed TCRB transcripts. Sequencing used immunoSEQ multiplex PCR; TCRdb keeps in-frame clones, though not all of them. The table has around 500,000 clones, 25% to 35% seen once. The sequenced material came from naive CD4+ T cells from blood. The V call is TRBV29-1, the J call TRBJ2-2, with unresolved D. The source of this sequence is a young man in good health. CDR3 residues: CSVGAGRTNTGELFF. CDR3 nucleotide sequence: TGCAGCGTTGGGGCAGGACGAACGAACACCGGGGAGCTGTTTTTT.